These 32 T cell receptor beta chains were sequenced from one sample in a study of CD8 T cells in Susac syndrome. Roughly 0.45 to 1 ug RNA was reverse transcribed with random hexamers. TCRdb analysed the immunoSEQ multiplex PCR reads with MiXCR anew, one entry per CDR3 protein. Of a few hundred thousand distinct CDR3 sequences detected, 85% appear once; the ten largest clones hold 0.21%. The sample consisted of CD8+ T cells from PBMCs. The origin of the receptors is a human donor with multiple sclerosis.

The CDR3 DNA reads as TGTGCCAGCAGCCATAAAACCGGGGATCCGCCTTACGAGCAGTACTTC. Amino acid sequence: CASSHKTGDPPYEQYF. The V and J genes are TRBV3-1 and TRBJ2-7; perhaps TRBD2 as D (5 bases). This CDR3 has 16 residues. Trimming took off 3 bases at V and 4 bases at J, with 19 bases between the two ends. CDR1 LGHDT and CDR2 YNNKEL come from the germline V gene (reference sequence).

The chain uses TRBV29-1 and TRBJ1-1, with D tentatively TRBD1 (6 bases). The CDR3 covers 16 residues. V was pared by 6 bases and J by 0 bases, with 20 bases between. Germline CDR1 and CDR2: SQVTM and ANQGSEA. CDR3 loop: CSVGGTLTNMNTEAFF. CDR3 DNA: TGCAGCGTAGGGGGGACGTTAACGAACATGAACACTGAAGCTTTCTTT.

The chain carries TRBV4-3 and TRBJ2-7, with TRBD1 as a possible D gene (6 bases). CDR1 is LGHNA and CDR2 is YSLEER in the germline V gene. The CDR3 covers 16 residues. Trimming removed 1 base at V and 7 bases at J, with 20 bases between. Here the CDR3 DNA reads TGCGCCAGCAGCCAAGGGGGCCCACAGGGCTTATTGGAGCAGTACTTC. It encodes CASSQGGPQGLLEQYF.

This chain uses TRBV20-1 with TRBJ2-1; TRBD1 might be the D (5 bases). Germline V CDR1 and CDR2: DFQATT, SNEGSKA (reference sequence). The V end lost 0 bases, the J end lost 4 bases, and 10 bases lay between the germline ends. There are 14 residues in the CDR3. CDR3 DNA: TGCAGTGCTAGAGATAGGGGAAGATACAATGAGCAGTTCTTC. As protein: CSARDRGRYNEQFF.

The V call is TRBV12-3 or TRBV12-4, the J call TRBJ2-7; 9 bases align to TRBD2. The CDR3 sequence is 14 residues long. J was trimmed by 4 bases and V by 3 bases; bases with no gene match: 4. CDR3 sequence (DNA): TGTGCCAGCAGTTTTCGTAGCGGGAGTTACGAGCAGTACTTC. It encodes CASSFRSGSYEQYF.

The table lists this clonotype with a count of one. This chain links TRBV7-2 with TRBJ1-6, with D maybe TRBD1 (5 bases). With 3 bases removed from V and 8 bases from J, the gap between germline ends came to 5 bases. The CDR3 is 12 residues long. Germline CDR1 SGHTA, CDR2 FQGNSA. This chain's CDR3 is CASSLGDSPLHF. The CDR3 DNA is TGTGCCAGCAGCTTGGGGGATTCACCCCTCCACTTT.

The V and J genes are TRBV27 and TRBJ2-7, with D uncertain. Trimming pared 2 bases from V and 3 bases from J, leaving 11 bases between. Germline CDR1 MNHEY, CDR2 SMNVEV (reference sequence). This CDR3 is built from 14 residues. The CDR3 protein is CASSLGTEDYEQYF. CDR3 DNA sequence: TGTGCCAGCAGTTTAGGAACCGAGGACTACGAGCAGTACTTC.

V and J are TRBV29-1 and TRBJ1-4; D is perhaps TRBD1 (6 bases). The CDR3 contains 14 residues. Trimming left V 0 bases short and J 7 bases short, with 12 bases between. In germline, CDR1 is SQVTM, CDR2 ANQGSEA. The CDR3 DNA follows: TGCAGCGTTGAAGATCACAGGGACGGTGAAAAACTGTTTTTT. Translating gives CSVEDHRDGEKLFF.

This clonotype was seen a single time. J is TRBJ2-3 and V is TRBV7-8; no definite D call. The CDR3 has 17 amino acids. Germline V CDR1 and CDR2: SGHVS, FQNEAQ. V lost 4 bases and J lost 0, with 17 bases in between. The chain's CDR3 is CASSSWARRYSTDTQYF. DNA for the CDR3: TGTGCCAGCAGCTCGTGGGCCCGACGGTATAGCACAGATACGCAGTATTTT.

The rearrangement joins TRBV7-9 to TRBJ2-7, with TRBD2 identical over 10 bases. The CDR3 length is 17 residues. Germline V gene data show CDR1 as SEHNR and CDR2 as FQNEAQ (reference sequence). V lost 4 bases to trimming and J lost 0 bases; unmatched junction nucleotides: 9. The CDR3 coding sequence is TGTGCCAGCAGCTCGACACTAGCGGGACGAAACTCCTACGAGCAGTACTTC. This sequence encodes CASSSTLAGRNSYEQYF.

This clonotype was counted a few times. The chain has TRBV6-2 or TRBV6-3 and TRBJ2-4; 10 positions match TRBD2. Per germline, CDR1 MNHEY and CDR2 SVGEGT. The trim removed 6 bases at V and 6 bases at J, leaving 11 bases unmatched. The CDR3 consists of 16 residues. The CDR3 here is CASRKGLAGERNIQYF. The CDR3, as DNA: TGTGCCAGCAGGAAGGGGCTAGCGGGAGAGCGAAACATTCAGTACTTC.

The gene calls are TRBV29-1 and TRBJ2-7; a possible D gene is TRBD2 (6 bases). Per the germline V gene, CDR1 is SQVTM and CDR2 is ANQGSEA. The CDR3 length is 11 residues. Trimming cost V 7 bases and J 7 bases, with 14 bases left between them. CDR3 in amino acids: CSAYHGGEQYF. The CDR3 DNA reads as TGCAGCGCCTACCACGGAGGGGAGCAGTACTTC.

The chain joins TRBV29-1 to TRBJ2-1, with D maybe TRBD1 (6 bases). The CDR3 covers 13 residues. V lost 3 bases and J lost 12, with 18 bases in between. CDR1 is SQVTM, CDR2 ANQGSEA, per germline. The CDR3 is CSVEGRGGVGQFF. Here the CDR3 DNA reads TGCAGCGTTGAGGGCAGGGGCGGAGTAGGGCAGTTCTTC.

The V call is TRBV6-5, the J call TRBJ2-7; 8 positions agree with TRBD1. V gave up 4 bases and J gave up 6 bases; unmatched junction bases: 14. Looked up from germline, CDR1 is MNHEY and CDR2 is SVGAGI. The CDR3 consists of 16 residues. CDR3 sequence: CASSSGQARASSEQYF. Written as DNA, the CDR3 is TGTGCCAGCAGTTCGGGACAGGCCAGGGCTAGTTCCGAGCAGTACTTC.

The genes are TRBV7-2 and TRBJ2-7; D not certain. The CDR3 length is 13 residues. V shed 7 bases and J shed 3 bases, with 13 bases lying between them. The V gene's germline CDR1 is SGHTA and CDR2 FQGNSA. CDR3 coding DNA: TGTGCCAGCAAGTTGGAACCCTTCTACGAGCAGTACTTC. This gives the protein CASKLEPFYEQYF.

The chain is built from TRBV25-1 and TRBJ2-3; 9 bases are a match to TRBD1. Germline V gene data show CDR1 as MGHDK and CDR2 as SYGVNS. The V gene end was trimmed by 2 bases and the J gene end by 3 bases; junction bases not matched to a gene: 6. This CDR3 contains 16 residues. CDR3 DNA: TGTGCCAGCAGTGAAGGTACAGGGGGCAGGACAGATACGCAGTATTTT. It is translated as CASSEGTGGRTDTQYF.

The chain is built from TRBV3-1 and TRBJ1-4; a possible D gene is TRBD1 (5 bases). The ends were cut back, 0 bases at V and 3 bases at J, with 8 bases in the middle. This CDR3 is built from 15 residues. The germline gives CDR1 LGHDT, CDR2 YNNKEL (reference sequence). This chain's CDR3 is CASSQDWGANEKLFF. In DNA, the CDR3 is TGTGCCAGCAGCCAAGATTGGGGGGCTAATGAAAAACTGTTTTTT.

This clonotype turned up a few times. The chain couples TRBV27 to TRBJ2-7; D is unclear. Germline V gene sequence: CDR1 MNHEY, CDR2 SMNVEV (reference sequence). The CDR3 runs to 13 residues. V lost 5 bases, J lost 4 bases, and 12 bases lay in between. CDR3 nucleotides: TGTGCCAGCAGTCTAGACCCCCATTACGAGCAGTACTTC. Translated, it gives CASSLDPHYEQYF.

For the CDR3, the DNA is TGTGCCAGCAGTTACGGGGGGCCGGAGGAGACCCAGTACTTC. This encodes CASSYGGPEETQYF. This sequence joins TRBV6-5 and TRBJ2-5, with D perhaps TRBD1 or TRBD2 (6 bases each). The CDR3 sequence is 14 residues long. From germline, CDR1 is MNHEY and CDR2 SVGAGI. V gave up 2 bases and J gave up 5 bases, with 12 bases separating them.

The chain links TRBV7-9 to TRBJ2-3; a weak D match, TRBD2 (6 bases). The CDR3 covers 18 residues. Per germline, CDR1 SEHNR and CDR2 FQNEAQ (reference sequence). V was shortened by 5 bases and J by 3 bases, with 24 bases between the two germline ends. The CDR3 loop is CASSPPRGSGSLTDTQYF. CDR3 DNA sequence: TGTGCCAGCAGCCCACCAAGGGGTAGCGGCTCTCTGACAGATACGCAGTATTTT. Full variable domain (missing parts from reference TRBV7-9 and TRBJ2-3): DTGVSQNPRHKITKRGQNVTFRCDPISEHNRLYWYRQTLGQGPEFLTYFQNEAQLEKSRLLSDRFSAERPKGSFSTLEIQRTEQGDSAMYLCASSPPRGSGSLTDTQYFGPGTRLTVL.

The table lists this clonotype with a count of one. The chain is built from TRBV29-1 and TRBJ2-2; perhaps TRBD2 as D (6 bases). From germline, CDR1 is SQVTM and CDR2 ANQGSEA. The V end lost 5 bases, the J end lost 5 bases, and 9 bases lay between the germline ends. CDR3 length equals 12 residues. The CDR3 sequence is CSVLSGTGELFF. In DNA form, the CDR3 reads TGCAGCGTTCTTAGCGGTACCGGGGAGCTGTTTTTT.

This clonotype was counted once. The chain has TRBV20-1 and TRBJ2-7, with a possible D match to TRBD2 (6 bases). The V end lost 7 bases, the J end lost 3 bases, and 19 bases lay between the germline ends. The germline V gene encodes CDR1 DFQATT and CDR2 SNEGSKA (reference sequence). This CDR3 is 14 amino acids long. The CDR3 loop is CSVPHSTDYYEQYF. The DNA of the CDR3 is TGCAGTGTTCCCCACTCGACGGACTACTACGAGCAGTACTTC.

This chain joins TRBV25-1 and TRBJ2-3; D is undetermined. This CDR3 spans 13 amino acids. Between the trimmed V and J ends, which lost 7 bases and 7 bases, there was a span of 15 bases. Germline CDR1 and CDR2: MGHDK and SYGVNS. The CDR3 reads CASTSPYGNTQYF. CDR3 nucleotide sequence: TGTGCCAGCACTTCTCCTTATGGGAATACGCAGTATTTT.

The rearrangement links TRBV14 to TRBJ2-1, with D hard to call. The CDR3 is 14 residues long. Germline loops: CDR1 SGHDN, CDR2 FVKESK. V lost 6 bases, J lost 4 bases, and 13 bases lay in between. CDR3 protein: CASSTTALYNEQFF. CDR3 nucleotide sequence: TGTGCCAGCAGTACGACTGCCCTTTACAATGAGCAGTTCTTC.

V and J are TRBV7-8 and TRBJ2-1; TRBD2 aligns across 11 bases. The CDR3 length is 14 residues. Germline CDR1 is SGHVS and CDR2 is FQNEAQ. With 5 bases clipped from V and 11 bases from J, the junction kept 8 bases outside the gene matches. CDR3 loop: CASSPELAGEKQFF. CDR3 bases: TGTGCCAGCAGCCCAGAACTAGCGGGAGAAAAGCAGTTCTTC.

The V gene is TRBV4-3, the J gene TRBJ2-7; 8 bases line up with TRBD2. CDR1 is LGHNA, CDR2 YSLEER, per germline. CDR3 size: 13 residues. V shed 4 bases and J 5 bases; nucleotides not matched to a gene: 4. This CDR3 is CASSPTTSDEQYF. In DNA form, the CDR3 reads TGCGCCAGCAGCCCCACGACTAGCGACGAGCAGTACTTC.

The chain joins TRBV7-2 to TRBJ2-7; 10 bases are a match to TRBD2. Per the germline V gene, CDR1 is SGHTA and CDR2 is FQGNSA. Trimming cost V 3 bases and J 2 bases; bases outside gene matches: 13. This CDR3 has 18 amino acids. For the CDR3, the DNA is TGTGCCAGCAGCTTGCCCCGGTCTAGCGGGAGCCAAACCTACGAGCAGTACTTC. Translating it yields CASSLPRSSGSQTYEQYF.

The gene calls are TRBV27 and TRBJ2-3, with a possible D match to TRBD2 (6 bases). The CDR3 has 15 amino acids. CDR1 and CDR2 (germline): MNHEY, SMNVEV (reference sequence). Trimming removed 1 base at V and 0 bases at J, with 8 bases between. The CDR3 DNA sequence: TGTGCCAGCAGTTTATGGAGGGGTAGCACAGATACGCAGTATTTT. Protein: CASSLWRGSTDTQYF.

The chain links TRBV6-5 to TRBJ1-3; 7 bases are a match to TRBD1. Germline V gene lookup returns CDR1 MNHEY and CDR2 SVGAGI. The V segment lost 5 bases and the J segment 5 bases; nucleotides outside the gene matches: 6. This CDR3 is 14 amino acids long. The CDR3 is CASSPGGGRNTIYF. The CDR3 coding sequence is TGTGCCAGCAGTCCAGGGGGTGGAAGAAACACCATATATTTT.

This clonotype was recorded a few times. In DNA, the CDR3 is TGCGCCAGCAGCCAACTTACCGGGACTAGCGGCCACGAGCAGTACTTC. Its translation: CASSQLTGTSGHEQYF. The chain has TRBV4-3 and TRBJ2-7; 11 bases match TRBD2. This CDR3 is 16 amino acids long. Germline values: CDR1 LGHNA, CDR2 YSLEER. The V gene end was trimmed by 2 bases and the J gene end by 5 bases; junction bases not matched to a gene: 8.

The chain employs TRBV27 and TRBJ2-7, with D tentatively TRBD2 (5 bases). The V gene's germline CDR1 is MNHEY and CDR2 SMNVEV (reference sequence). This CDR3 spans 15 amino acids. The V end lost 8 bases, the J end lost 2 bases, and 19 bases lay between the germline ends. Here the CDR3 DNA reads TGTGCCAGCGCCGTCCTCCTAGCCTCCACCTACGAGCAGTACTTC. It yields the protein CASAVLLASTYEQYF.

The chain employs TRBV27 and TRBJ2-3, with D possibly TRBD1 on 5 matching bases. Trimming stripped 2 bases from V and 0 bases from J, with 9 bases between. The CDR3 is 15 amino acids. Germline V lookup: CDR1 MNHEY, CDR2 SMNVEV (reference sequence). The CDR3, as DNA: TGTGCCAGCAGTTTAATAGGGGTTAGCACAGATACGCAGTATTTT. Its protein is CASSLIGVSTDTQYF.